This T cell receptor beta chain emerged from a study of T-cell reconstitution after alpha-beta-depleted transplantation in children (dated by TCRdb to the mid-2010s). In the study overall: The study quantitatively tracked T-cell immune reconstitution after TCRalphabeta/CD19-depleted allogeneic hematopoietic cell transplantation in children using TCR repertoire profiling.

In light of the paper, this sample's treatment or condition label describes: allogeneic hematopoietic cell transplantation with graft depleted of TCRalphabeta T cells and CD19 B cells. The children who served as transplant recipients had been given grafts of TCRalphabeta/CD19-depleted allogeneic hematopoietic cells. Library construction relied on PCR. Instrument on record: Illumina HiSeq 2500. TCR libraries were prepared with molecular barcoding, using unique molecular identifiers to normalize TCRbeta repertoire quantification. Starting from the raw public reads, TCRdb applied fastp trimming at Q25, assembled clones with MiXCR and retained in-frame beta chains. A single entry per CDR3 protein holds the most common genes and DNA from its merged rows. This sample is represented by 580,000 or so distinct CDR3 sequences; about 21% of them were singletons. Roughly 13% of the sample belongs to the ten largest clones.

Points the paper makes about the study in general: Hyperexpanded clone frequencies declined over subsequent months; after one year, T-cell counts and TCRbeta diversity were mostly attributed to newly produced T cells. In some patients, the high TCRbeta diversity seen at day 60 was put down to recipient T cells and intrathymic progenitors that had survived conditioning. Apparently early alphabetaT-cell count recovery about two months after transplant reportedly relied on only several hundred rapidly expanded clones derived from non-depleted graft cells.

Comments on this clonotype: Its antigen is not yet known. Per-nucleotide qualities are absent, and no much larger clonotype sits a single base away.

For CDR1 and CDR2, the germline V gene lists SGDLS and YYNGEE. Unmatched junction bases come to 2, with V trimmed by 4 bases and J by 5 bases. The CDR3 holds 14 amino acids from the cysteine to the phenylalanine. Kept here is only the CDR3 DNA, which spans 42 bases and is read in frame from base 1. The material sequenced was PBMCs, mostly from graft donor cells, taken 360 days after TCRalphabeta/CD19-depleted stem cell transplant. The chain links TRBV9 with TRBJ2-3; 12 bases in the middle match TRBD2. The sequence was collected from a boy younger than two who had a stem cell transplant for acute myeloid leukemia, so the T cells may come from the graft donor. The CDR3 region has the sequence CASSTGLAGDTQYF. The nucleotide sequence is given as TGTGCCAGCAGCACGGGACTAGCGGGAGATACGCAGTATTTT. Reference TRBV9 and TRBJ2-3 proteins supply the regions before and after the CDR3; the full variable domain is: DSGVTQTPKHLITATGQRVTLRCSPRSGDLSVYWYQQSLDQGLQFLIQYYNGEERAKGNILERFSAQQFPDLHSELNLSSLELGDSALYFCASSTGLAGDTQYFGPGTRLTVL.